This T cell receptor beta chain was captured in a study of blood T cell repertoires in COVID-19. The CDR3 has 16 residues. Germline lookup yields CDR1 LGHNA and CDR2 YSLEER. Trimming removed 3 bases from V and 10 bases from J; junction bases left unmatched: 12. Produced via immunoSEQ multiplex PCR; TCRdb's table is partial and in-frame only. The data contain 250,000 to 350,000 clones, about nine tenths of them seen just once; the ten biggest clones take up approximately 7.5%. Input material: peripheral blood. This TCR came from a woman in her 30s with COVID-19, enrolled during active disease. The chain links TRBV4-3 to TRBJ1-2; TRBD1 aligns across 12 bases. The CDR3 is CASSHARPGQGADYTF. Written as DNA, the CDR3 is TGCGCCAGCAGCCACGCCCGGCCGGGACAGGGGGCAGACTACACCTTC.